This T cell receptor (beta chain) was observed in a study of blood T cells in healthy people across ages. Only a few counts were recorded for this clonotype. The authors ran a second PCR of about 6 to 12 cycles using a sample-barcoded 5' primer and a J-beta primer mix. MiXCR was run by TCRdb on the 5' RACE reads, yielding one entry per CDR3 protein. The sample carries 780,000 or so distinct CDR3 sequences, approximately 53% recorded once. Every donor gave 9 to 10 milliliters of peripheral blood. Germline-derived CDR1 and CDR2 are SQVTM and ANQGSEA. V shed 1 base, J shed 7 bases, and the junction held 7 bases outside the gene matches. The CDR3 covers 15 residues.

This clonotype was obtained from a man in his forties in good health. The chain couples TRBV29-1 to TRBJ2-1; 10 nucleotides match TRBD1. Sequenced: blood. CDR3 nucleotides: TGCAGCGTTGAAGGCCGGGACAGGGGATTGAATGAGCAGTTCTTC. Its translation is CSVEGRDRGLNEQFF.